This entry lists 14 T cell receptor beta chains sequenced from one sample in a study of T cells after yellow fever vaccination. TCRdb passed the 5' RACE reads through MiXCR, listing each CDR3 protein once. The sample has approximately 32,000 distinct CDR3 sequences, around 4.3% seen once. The input for sequencing was CD8+ T cells sorted from PBMCs, taken 5 days after the yellow fever booster vaccination. The source is a man younger than 40 who received the YFV17D yellow fever vaccine.

This clonotype appeared many times. The rearrangement links TRBV20-1 to TRBJ2-3; TRBD2 matches at 10 bases. This CDR3 comprises 14 residues. V gave up 6 bases and J gave up 1 base; unmatched junction bases: 4. Germline lookup yields CDR1 DFQATT and CDR2 SNEGSKA (reference sequence). The CDR3 sequence: CSALGTSGTDTQYF. In DNA, the CDR3 is TGCAGTGCCCTTGGGACTAGCGGCACAGATACGCAGTATTTT.

The sample holds many counts of this clonotype. This sequence joins TRBV12-3 or TRBV12-4 and TRBJ2-5; possible D gene TRBD1, 5 bases. V shed 5 bases and J shed 2 bases, with 15 bases lying between them. The CDR3 is made up of 15 amino acids. CDR3 DNA: TGTGCCAGCAGTCCCAGGGTTTTGGGACAAGAGACCCAGTACTTC. Protein: CASSPRVLGQETQYF.

This clonotype was counted many times. V gene TRBV10-3 combines with J gene TRBJ1-5; D gene unclear. Trimming removed 3 bases from V and 0 bases from J, with 9 bases in between. Looked up from germline, CDR1 is ENHRY and CDR2 is SYGVKD. The CDR3 has 15 amino acids. The CDR3 sequence: CAISDQTNSNQPQHF. In nucleotides, the CDR3 is TGTGCCATCAGTGACCAGACTAATAGCAATCAGCCCCAGCATTTT.

In this sample, this clonotype turned up many times. The CDR3 here is CSARATGSYEQYF. CDR3 DNA: TGCAGTGCTAGAGCGACAGGGTCCTACGAGCAGTACTTC. The V and J genes are TRBV20-1 and TRBJ2-7, with 7 bases fitting TRBD1. The trim removed 1 base at V and 1 base at J, leaving 1 base unmatched. The CDR3 contains 13 residues. From germline, CDR1 is DFQATT and CDR2 SNEGSKA (reference sequence).

There are many counts of this clonotype. The rearrangement joins TRBV12-3 or TRBV12-4 to TRBJ2-7; no clear D. CDR3 size: 11 residues. V shed 2 bases and J shed 3 bases, with 2 bases lying between them. The CDR3 spells CASSLIYEQYF. The CDR3 nucleotides read TGTGCCAGCAGTTTAATCTACGAGCAGTACTTC.

The sample holds many counts of this clonotype. This chain links TRBV6-1 with TRBJ2-3; D remains ambiguous. V dropped 6 bases and J dropped 0 bases, with 10 bases sitting between them. CDR3 length: 14 amino acids. The V gene's germline CDR1 is MNHNS and CDR2 SASEGT. For the CDR3, the DNA is TGTGCCAGCAGCCAAACAACTAGCACAGATACGCAGTATTTT. Residues: CASSQTTSTDTQYF.

This clonotype was seen repeatedly, ten times or more. The chain has TRBV6-5 and TRBJ1-5; D remains ambiguous. The CDR3 is made up of 15 amino acids. Germline loops: CDR1 MNHEY, CDR2 SVGAGI. Deletions cut 0 bases from V and 4 bases from J, with 10 bases between. This CDR3 is CASSYSPNPNQPQHF. CDR3 coding DNA: TGTGCCAGCAGTTACTCGCCGAACCCAAATCAGCCCCAGCATTTT.

A word on this clonotype: This may be a read error, as it is one base from a much larger clone. The V gene is TRBV7-2, the J gene TRBJ1-1; no firm D call. The germline CDR1 and CDR2 sequences are SGHTA and FQGNSA. The CDR3 consists of 16 residues. CDR3 bases: TGTGCCAGCAGCTTAGCAGGGCCCGCGACGAACACTGAAGCTTACTTT. Protein product: CASSLAGPATNTEAYF. Full variable domain (outside the CDR3, taken from reference TRBV7-2 and TRBJ1-1): GAGVSQSPSNKVTEKGKDVELRCDPISGHTALYWYRQSLGQGLEFLIYFQGNSAPDKSGLPSDRFSAERTGGSVSTLTIQRTQQEDSAVYLCASSLAGPATNTEAYFGQGTRLTVV.

This clonotype was recorded many times. The CDR3 DNA is TGCAGCGTTGGGGGGCGGTGGTCCGGGGAGCTGTTTTTT. Its translation: CSVGGRWSGELFF. J is TRBJ2-2 and V is TRBV29-1, with D possibly matching TRBD1 (6 bases). V lost 4 bases, J lost 6 bases, and 12 bases lay in between. Germline V gene data show CDR1 as SQVTM and CDR2 as ANQGSEA. The CDR3 extends over 13 amino acids.

Ten or more counts support this clonotype. The chain carries TRBV30 and TRBJ2-2, with TRBD2 identical over 7 bases. The germline V gene encodes CDR1 GTSNPN and CDR2 SVGIG (reference sequence). V shed 8 bases and J 8 bases; nucleotides not matched to a gene: 2. The CDR3 contains 10 residues. DNA for the CDR3: TGTGCCGCGGGGGAGGGGGAGCTGTTTTTT. Translated, it gives CAAGEGELFF. Full variable domain (rest looked up from reference TRBV30 and TRBJ2-2): SQTIHQWPATLVQPVGSPLSLECTVEGTSNPNLYWYRQAAGRGLQLLFYSVGIGQISSEVPQNLSASRPQDRQFILSSKKLLLSDSGFYLCAAGEGELFFGEGSRLTVL.

This clonotype showed up many times. The V and J genes are TRBV10-3 and TRBJ2-1, with 7 bases matching TRBD2. The V gene end was trimmed by 0 bases and the J gene end by 0 bases; junction bases not matched to a gene: 5. The CDR3 sequence is 17 residues long. CDR1 is ENHRY, CDR2 SYGVKD, per germline. CDR3 DNA sequence: TGTGCCATCAGTGAGTCGGCGGGAGTGAGCTCCTACAATGAGCAGTTCTTC. The encoded protein is CAISESAGVSSYNEQFF.

Notes on this clonotype: A much larger clone differs from this one at a single base, so this may be a read error. This chain joins TRBV19 and TRBJ1-1; no firm D call. From germline, CDR1 is LNHDA and CDR2 SQIVND (reference sequence). Trimming removed 3 bases from V and 7 bases from J, with 9 bases in between. This CDR3 is 12 amino acids long. Here the CDR3 DNA reads TGTGCCAGTAGTATCGGCAGGATTGAAGCTTTCTTT. This codes for CASSIGRIEAFF. The full variable domain, with the rest looked up from reference TRBV19 and TRBJ1-1, is DGGITQSPKYLFRKEGQNVTLSCEQNLNHDAMYWYRQDPGQGLRLIYYSQIVNDFQKGDIAEGYSVSREKKESFPLTVTSAQKNPTAFYLCASSIGRIEAFFGQGTRLTVV.

The V gene is TRBV20-1, the J gene TRBJ2-1; TRBD1 matches at 7 bases. The CDR3 totals 15 residues. Germline V CDR1 and CDR2: DFQATT, SNEGSKA (reference sequence). V lost 6 bases, J lost 2 bases, and 10 bases stayed unmatched. The CDR3 sequence is CSARGQEDTYNEQFF. As DNA, the CDR3 is TGCAGTGCCCGAGGACAGGAGGATACCTACAATGAGCAGTTCTTC.

In its sample, this clonotype was seen many times. The J gene is TRBJ2-1, the V gene TRBV7-8; D is perhaps TRBD2 (6 bases). The CDR3 covers 13 residues. Germline V CDR1 and CDR2: SGHVS, FQNEAQ. V lost 1 base and J 6 bases, leaving 7 bases between the germline ends. CDR3 sequence: CASSLDSGNEQFF. DNA of the CDR3: TGTGCCAGCAGCTTAGATAGCGGCAATGAGCAGTTCTTC.